This entry lists 5 T cell receptor beta chains sequenced from one sample in a study of OX40 agonist ivuxolimab in advanced cancers. Produced via immunoSEQ multiplex PCR; TCRdb's table is partial and in-frame only. Of about 66,000 clones in the sample, 70% to 80% are singletons; the top ten hold roughly 1.5%. The sample was CD4+ or CD8+ T cells sorted from blood, taken in a trial of the OX40 agonist ivuxolimab. All receptors derive from an adult with an advanced solid tumor such as melanoma, head and neck, liver or kidney cancer.

The chain combines TRBV28 with TRBJ1-1, with D possibly TRBD1 on 6 matching bases. The V gene lost 5 bases and the J gene lost 4 bases, with 11 bases spanning the gap. CDR3 length equals 13 residues. The V gene's germline CDR1 is MDHEN and CDR2 SYDVKM. The CDR3 bases are TGTGCCAGCAGTCGTCCAGGGGCCACTGAAGCTTTCTTT. Amino acid sequence: CASSRPGATEAFF.

The V gene is TRBV10-3, the J gene TRBJ2-7; the D gene could be TRBD1 or TRBD2 (6 bases each). The CDR3 length is 14 residues. The ends were cut back, 4 bases at V and 3 bases at J, with 13 bases in the middle. Germline assignment: CDR1 ENHRY and CDR2 SYGVKD. CDR3 coding DNA: TGTGCCATCAGTGGTACGGGGGCGGTCTACGAGCAGTACTTC. Translating it yields CAISGTGAVYEQYF.

The chain joins TRBV30 to TRBJ1-3; D remains unclear. The CDR3 consists of 13 residues. Trimming left V 3 bases short and J 2 bases short, with 8 bases between. Germline V CDR1 and CDR2: GTSNPN, SVGIG (reference sequence). This CDR3 reads CAWRRTAGNTIYF. DNA of the CDR3: TGTGCCTGGAGAAGGACGGCTGGAAACACCATATATTTT.

The chain couples TRBV7-3 to TRBJ2-1; TRBD2 is a possible D gene (7 bases). The CDR3 contains 15 residues. Looked up from germline, CDR1 is SGHTA and CDR2 is FQGTGA. Trimming stripped 2 bases from V and 7 bases from J, with 15 bases between. Here the CDR3 reads CASSLWAGAWNEQFF. As DNA, the CDR3 is TGTGCCAGCAGCTTATGGGCGGGGGCTTGGAATGAGCAGTTCTTC.

The chain employs TRBV5-1 and TRBJ1-2; D remains unclear. Deletions cut 4 bases from V and 11 bases from J, with 15 bases between. Germline CDR1 reads SGHRS; CDR2 reads YFSETQ. This CDR3 is 12 amino acids long. The CDR3 coding sequence is TGCGCCAGCAGCGCCGACGGAAATCCTTACACCTTC. Protein: CASSADGNPYTF.